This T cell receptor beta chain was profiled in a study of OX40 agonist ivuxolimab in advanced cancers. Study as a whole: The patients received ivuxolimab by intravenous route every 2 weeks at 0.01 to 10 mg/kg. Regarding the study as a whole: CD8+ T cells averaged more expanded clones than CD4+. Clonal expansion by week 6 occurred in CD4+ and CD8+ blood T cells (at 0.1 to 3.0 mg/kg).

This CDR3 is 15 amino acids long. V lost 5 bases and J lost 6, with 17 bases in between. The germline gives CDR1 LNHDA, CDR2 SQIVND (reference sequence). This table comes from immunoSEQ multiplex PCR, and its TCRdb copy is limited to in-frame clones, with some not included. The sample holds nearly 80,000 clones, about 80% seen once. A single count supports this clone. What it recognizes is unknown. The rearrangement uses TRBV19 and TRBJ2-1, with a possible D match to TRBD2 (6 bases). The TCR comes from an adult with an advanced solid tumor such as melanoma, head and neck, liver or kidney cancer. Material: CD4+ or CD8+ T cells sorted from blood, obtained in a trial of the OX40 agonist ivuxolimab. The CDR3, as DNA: TGTGCCAGTAGTCAAACCGGGACTGCATTCAATGAGCAGTTCTTC. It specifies CASSQTGTAFNEQFF.